This entry lists 27 T cell receptor beta chains sequenced from one sample in a study of T cells in Graves' hyperthyroidism and ophthalmopathy. Researchers amplified the TCR beta CDR3 regions from RNA transcripts. Primed by the HTBI set, a first-round RT-PCR was run on the TCR CDR3. TCRdb called the multiplex PCR reads again in MiXCR, with one record for every CDR3 protein. The data show hundreds of thousands of distinct CDR3 sequences, with less than 25% seen just once and around 10% held by the top ten. Sequences were obtained from blood. These receptors all stem from a woman in her 30s with Graves' ophthalmopathy.

This clonotype has ten or more counts. The chain uses TRBV6-2 or TRBV6-3 and TRBJ1-2; no definite D call. The germline CDR1 and CDR2 sequences are MNHEY and SVGEGT. This CDR3 spans 11 amino acids. The germline V and J ends were trimmed by 8 bases and 8 bases, with 12 bases remaining between them. CDR3 nucleotide sequence: TGTGCCAGCTCCCTCGGGAAGGGCTACACCTTC. Encoded protein: CASSLGKGYTF.

At least ten counts were recorded for this clonotype. The chain recombines TRBV12-3 or TRBV12-4 with TRBJ1-2; possible D gene TRBD1, 6 bases. The length of the CDR3 is 17 residues. V was trimmed by 6 bases and J by 0 bases, leaving 20 bases between them. The DNA for the CDR3 is TGTGCCAGCAGCTTGGCCGGGACAACCTTAGCTAACTATGGCTACACCTTC. Its protein is CASSLAGTTLANYGYTF.

V is TRBV5-1 and J is TRBJ2-7, with a possible D match to TRBD2 (5 bases). V was trimmed by 1 base and J by 4 bases, leaving 12 bases between them. Germline CDR1 reads SGHRS; CDR2 reads YFSETQ. CDR3 length equals 14 residues. CDR3 in amino acids: CASSLITGWYEQYF. Written as DNA, the CDR3 is TGCGCCAGCAGCTTGATAACGGGATGGTACGAGCAGTACTTC.

This clonotype appeared a few times. This CDR3 reads CASSFGIVPNTEAFF. In DNA, the CDR3 is TGTGCCAGCAGTTTTGGGATAGTCCCGAACACTGAAGCTTTCTTT. This chain links TRBV12-3 or TRBV12-4 with TRBJ1-1; D not resolved. The CDR3 runs 15 residues. V was pared by 3 bases and J by 1 base, with 12 bases between.

Many counts were recorded for this clonotype. This chain links TRBV4-1 with TRBJ1-1, with D hard to call. This CDR3 comprises 14 residues. Trimming pared 0 bases from V and 1 base from J, leaving 6 bases between. Germline V CDR1 and CDR2: MGHRA, YSYEKL. Here the CDR3 DNA reads TGCGCCAGCAGCCAAGATAGTACGAACACTGAAGCTTTCTTT. Its translation: CASSQDSTNTEAFF.

This clonotype was counted at least ten times. The J gene is TRBJ2-2, the V gene TRBV29-1; tentatively, D is TRBD1 or TRBD2 (7 bases each). The CDR3 has 15 amino acids. V dropped 6 bases and J dropped 4 bases, with 18 bases sitting between them. CDR1 and CDR2 (germline): SQVTM, ANQGSEA. Written as DNA, the CDR3 is TGCAGCGTCGAGGGGAGGGGGCGCGGCACCGGGGAGCTGTTTTTT. Residues: CSVEGRGRGTGELFF.

Ten or more counts support this clonotype. The chain joins TRBV12-3 or TRBV12-4 to TRBJ2-7, with 8 bases lining up with TRBD1. The CDR3 contains 15 residues. The V segment lost 7 bases and the J segment 2 bases; nucleotides outside the gene matches: 10. CDR3 sequence reads: CASTVSGGRTYEQYF. DNA of the CDR3: TGTGCCAGCACTGTATCAGGGGGCAGAACCTACGAGCAGTACTTC.

This clonotype came up many times. The gene calls are TRBV6-2 or TRBV6-3 and TRBJ2-7; D may be TRBD1 (5 bases). The V gene's germline CDR1 is MNHEY and CDR2 SVGEGT. The CDR3 is 15 amino acids. Trimming removed 6 bases at V and 2 bases at J, with 17 bases between. Here the CDR3 DNA reads TGTGCCAGCAGGGAAAACTCAGGGTGGACCTACGAGCAGTACTTC. Translated: CASRENSGWTYEQYF.

V is TRBV6-1 and J is TRBJ2-7; maybe TRBD1 (6 bases). This CDR3 is built from 13 residues. Germline assignment: CDR1 MNHNS and CDR2 SASEGT. The V gene lost 7 bases and the J gene lost 2 bases, with 12 bases spanning the gap. The CDR3 coding sequence is TGTGCCAGCAAACTGACAGGCACCTACGAGCAGTACTTC. Protein: CASKLTGTYEQYF.

The rearrangement links TRBV29-1 to TRBJ1-1; no firm D call. The ends were cut back, 6 bases at V and 1 base at J, with 9 bases in the middle. The CDR3 sequence is 12 residues long. Germline assignment: CDR1 SQVTM and CDR2 ANQGSEA. CDR3 sequence reads: CSVHWGNTEAFF. CDR3 nucleotides: TGCAGCGTCCATTGGGGGAACACTGAAGCTTTCTTT.

This clonotype came up many times. The rearrangement joins TRBV7-2 to TRBJ2-7; 8 nucleotides agree with TRBD2. Germline V lookup: CDR1 SGHTA, CDR2 FQGNSA. The CDR3 contains 14 residues. Trimming cost V 4 bases and J 2 bases; bases outside gene matches: 4. Here the CDR3 DNA reads TGTGCCAGCAGCTCACCGGGACTAGCCTACGAGCAGTACTTC. Translating it yields CASSSPGLAYEQYF.

Many counts were recorded for this clonotype. V gene TRBV6-1 combines with J gene TRBJ1-1, with D possibly matching TRBD1 (6 bases). V shed 5 bases and J shed 0 bases, with 13 bases lying between them. CDR1 and CDR2 (germline): MNHNS, SASEGT. This CDR3 region has 15 residues. DNA for the CDR3: TGTGCCAGCAGTAGTTTGGGGGCGGTGAACACTGAAGCTTTCTTT. Translated: CASSSLGAVNTEAFF.

This chain uses TRBV6-2 or TRBV6-3 with TRBJ1-5, with D possibly TRBD1 on 5 matching bases. Germline V CDR1 and CDR2: MNHEY, SVGEGT. This CDR3 is 14 amino acids long. Trimming cost V 4 bases and J 0 bases, with 7 bases left between them. The CDR3 protein is CASSWGDSNQPQHF. The DNA of the CDR3 is TGTGCCAGCAGTTGGGGCGATAGCAATCAGCCCCAGCATTTT.

The table lists this clonotype with a few counts. The chain joins TRBV5-5 to TRBJ1-1; unclear D gene. The CDR3 runs to 16 residues. Trimming pared 5 bases from V and 2 bases from J, leaving 19 bases between. Germline V lookup: CDR1 SGHKS, CDR2 YYEKEE (reference sequence). CDR3: CASRPGLRQKNTEAFF. CDR3 coding DNA: TGTGCCAGCAGGCCTGGCCTTCGGCAAAAAAACACTGAAGCTTTCTTT.

In this sample, this clonotype turned up many times. The chain links TRBV20-1 to TRBJ1-5, with TRBD1 identical over 11 bases. Per germline, CDR1 DFQATT and CDR2 SNEGSKA (reference sequence). V gave up 4 bases and J gave up 2 bases; unmatched junction bases: 4. There are 15 residues in the CDR3. CDR3 amino acids: CSAMDRGHGNQPQHF. The DNA of the CDR3 is TGCAGTGCTATGGACAGGGGGCATGGCAATCAGCCCCAGCATTTT.

This clonotype was found many times. The chain combines TRBV2 with TRBJ1-5; D may be TRBD1 (5 bases). Deletions cut 7 bases from V and 4 bases from J, with 11 bases between. The length of the CDR3 is 13 residues. Germline CDR1 is SNHLY and CDR2 is FYNNEI. The CDR3 is CASKDSLNQPQHF. The CDR3 DNA follows: TGTGCCAGCAAAGACAGCCTAAATCAGCCCCAGCATTTT.

Regarding this clonotype: At one end the junction does not follow the germline gene, possibly because of a read error. The V and J genes are TRBV7-3 and TRBJ2-2; D is possibly TRBD1 (6 bases). There are 15 residues in the CDR3. Germline V gene data show CDR1 as SGHTA and CDR2 as FQGTGA. The CDR3, as DNA: TGTGCCAGCAGCAGAGGTGGCAGGGACACCGGGGAGATGTTTTTT. Its protein product is CASSRGGRDTGEMFF.

Many counts were recorded for this clonotype. The chain is built from TRBV7-9 and TRBJ2-7, with D maybe TRBD2 (5 bases). CDR1 and CDR2 (germline): SEHNR, FQNEAQ (reference sequence). The CDR3 covers 15 residues. The germline V and J ends were trimmed by 1 base and 6 bases, with 16 bases remaining between them. The CDR3 nucleotides are TGTGCCAGCAGCTTAGTAGGACTGGGATCAAGCGAGCAGTACTTC. It encodes CASSLVGLGSSEQYF.

The gene calls are TRBV2 and TRBJ1-6; TRBD1 agrees at 10 bases. Germline V gene sequence: CDR1 SNHLY, CDR2 FYNNEI. The CDR3 totals 14 residues. V was clipped by 6 bases and J by 9 bases; unmatched bases: 5. CDR3 nucleotide sequence: TGTGCCAGCAGCCAAGACAGGGGGCCTTCACCCCTCCACTTT. It codes for CASSQDRGPSPLHF.

This clonotype was detected ten times or more. The chain recombines TRBV12-3 or TRBV12-4 with TRBJ2-2; D is ambiguous. The CDR3 covers 14 residues. The V and J ends lost 5 bases and 8 bases respectively, with 15 bases between them. CDR3: CASSAPTGSGELFF. CDR3 coding DNA: TGTGCCAGCAGTGCCCCGACTGGCAGTGGGGAGCTGTTTTTT.

The chain links TRBV12-3 or TRBV12-4 to TRBJ1-1; 7 bases are a match to TRBD1. This CDR3 comprises 13 residues. V was pared by 6 bases and J by 10 bases, with 11 bases of the junction left unmatched. The CDR3 protein is CASSVTGIASAFF. In DNA form, the CDR3 reads TGTGCCAGCAGCGTGACAGGGATTGCGTCAGCTTTCTTT.

This clonotype was recorded at least ten times. The V call is TRBV6-5, the J call TRBJ1-2; 8 bases are a match to TRBD1. V trimming: 8 bases; J trimming: 3 bases; junction bases outside the gene matches: 5. Looked up from germline, CDR1 is MNHEY and CDR2 is SVGAGI. The CDR3 has 13 amino acids. This CDR3 reads CASRETGDYGYTF. CDR3 nucleotide sequence: TGTGCCAGCCGCGAGACAGGGGACTATGGCTACACCTTC.

This clonotype occurred a few times. The chain links TRBV27 to TRBJ1-4; D is ambiguous. V was shortened by 3 bases and J by 12 bases, with 14 bases between the two germline ends. Germline CDR1 is MNHEY and CDR2 is SMNVEV (reference sequence). This CDR3 has 13 residues. CDR3 in DNA: TGTGCCAGCAGTTTTTCGGGAGGACCCCAACTGTTTTTT. Its protein product is CASSFSGGPQLFF. Together with reference TRBV27 and TRBJ1-4, the CDR3 gives the full variable domain: EAQVTQNPRYLITVTGKKLTVTCSQNMNHEYMSWYRQDPGLGLRQIYYSMNVEVTDKGDVPEGYKVSRKEKRNFPLILESPSPNQTSLYFCASSFSGGPQLFFGSGTQLSVL.

This clonotype was counted a few times. The CDR3 reads CATSREDGEAFF. In DNA form, the CDR3 reads TGTGCCACCAGCAGAGAGGACGGGGAAGCTTTCTTT. This rearrangement joins TRBV15 to TRBJ1-1; D ambiguous. This CDR3 is 12 amino acids long. V was cut by 0 bases and J by 8 bases, with 7 bases left in between. Germline CDR1 is LNHNV and CDR2 is YYDKDF (reference sequence).

This chain joins TRBV12-5 and TRBJ1-1; D not certain. The CDR3 runs to 16 residues. V lost 4 bases and J 7 bases, leaving 22 bases between the germline ends. Germline CDR1 reads LGHNT; CDR2 reads FRNRAP. CDR3 bases: TGTGCTAGTGGTTCCCGGACCTGGGCAGGATCTAATGAAGCTTTCTTT. The encoded protein is CASGSRTWAGSNEAFF. Full variable domain (missing parts from reference TRBV12-5 and TRBJ1-1): DARVTQTPRHKVTEMGQEVTMRCQPILGHNTVFWYRQTMMQGLELLAYFRNRAPLDDSGMPKDRFSAEMPDATLATLKIQPSEPRDSAVYFCASGSRTWAGSNEAFFGQGTRLTVV.

The sample holds many counts of this clonotype. V is TRBV6-5 and J is TRBJ2-7, with D possibly matching TRBD1 (6 bases). The CDR3 loop spans 15 amino acids. Germline V gene data show CDR1 as MNHEY and CDR2 as SVGAGI. The V end was cut by 0 bases, the J end by 0 bases, with 9 bases between. The CDR3 sequence is CASSYSRTASYEQYF. CDR3 coding DNA: TGTGCCAGCAGTTACTCGCGGACAGCCTCCTACGAGCAGTACTTC.

This clonotype was picked up many times. The chain recombines TRBV6-2 or TRBV6-3 with TRBJ1-5, with TRBD1 matching 10 bases. CDR1 is MNHEY and CDR2 is SVGEGT in the germline V gene. After removal of 4 bases from V and 0 bases from J, the junction contained 12 bases not matched to a gene. CDR3 length: 19 amino acids. The CDR3, as DNA: TGTGCCAGCAGTTCCAGGGGACAGGGGTCTCTTTATAGCAATCAGCCCCAGCATTTT. The encoded protein is CASSSRGQGSLYSNQPQHF.